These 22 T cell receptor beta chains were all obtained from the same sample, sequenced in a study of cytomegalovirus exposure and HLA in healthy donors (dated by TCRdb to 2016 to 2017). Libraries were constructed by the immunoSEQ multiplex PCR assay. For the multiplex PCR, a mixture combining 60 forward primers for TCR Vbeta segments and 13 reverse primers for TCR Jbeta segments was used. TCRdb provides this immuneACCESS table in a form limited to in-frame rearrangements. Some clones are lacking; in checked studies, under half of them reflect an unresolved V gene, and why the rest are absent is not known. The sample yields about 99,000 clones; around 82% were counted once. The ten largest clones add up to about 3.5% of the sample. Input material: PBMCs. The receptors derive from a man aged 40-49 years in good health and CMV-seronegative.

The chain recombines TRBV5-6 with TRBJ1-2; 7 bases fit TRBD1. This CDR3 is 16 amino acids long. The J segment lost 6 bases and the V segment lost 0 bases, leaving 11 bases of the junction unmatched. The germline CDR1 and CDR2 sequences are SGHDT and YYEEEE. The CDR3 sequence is CASSLVRDRSADGYTF. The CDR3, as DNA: TGTGCCAGCAGCTTGGTTCGGGACAGAAGCGCGGATGGCTACACCTTC.

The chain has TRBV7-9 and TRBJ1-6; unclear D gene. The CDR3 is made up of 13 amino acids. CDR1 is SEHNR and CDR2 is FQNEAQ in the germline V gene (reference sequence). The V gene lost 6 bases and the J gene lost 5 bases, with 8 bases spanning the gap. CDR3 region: CASSNGDNSPLHF. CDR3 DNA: TGTGCCAGCAGTAACGGAGATAATTCACCCCTCCACTTT.

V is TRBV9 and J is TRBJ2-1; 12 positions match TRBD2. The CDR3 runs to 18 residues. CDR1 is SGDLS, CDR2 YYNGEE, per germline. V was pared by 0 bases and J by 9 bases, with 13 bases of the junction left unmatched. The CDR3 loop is CASSVVPILAGGRAEQFF. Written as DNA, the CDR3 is TGTGCCAGCAGCGTAGTACCCATACTAGCGGGAGGTCGTGCTGAGCAGTTCTTC.

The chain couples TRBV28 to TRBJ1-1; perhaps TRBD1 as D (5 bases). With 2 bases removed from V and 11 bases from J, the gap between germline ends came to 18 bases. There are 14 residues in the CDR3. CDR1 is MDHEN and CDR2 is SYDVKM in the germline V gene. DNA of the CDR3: TGTGCCAGCAGTTTAAGGCTGGAGGGGTTGGGGGCTTTCTTT. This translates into CASSLRLEGLGAFF.

CDR3 region: CASSLSGGSYGYTF. CDR3 nucleotide sequence: TGTGCCAGCAGTCTCTCTGGGGGGAGCTATGGCTACACCTTC. The chain joins TRBV6-1 to TRBJ1-2; perhaps TRBD1 as D (5 bases). Germline loops: CDR1 MNHNS, CDR2 SASEGT. This CDR3 is 14 amino acids long. Between the trimmed V and J ends, which lost 5 bases and 4 bases, there was a span of 14 bases.

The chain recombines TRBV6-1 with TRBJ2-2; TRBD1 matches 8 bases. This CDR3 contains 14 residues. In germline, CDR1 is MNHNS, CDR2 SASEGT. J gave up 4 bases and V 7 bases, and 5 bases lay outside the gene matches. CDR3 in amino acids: CASTATGATGELFF. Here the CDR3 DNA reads TGTGCCAGCACTGCGACAGGGGCCACCGGGGAGCTGTTTTTT.

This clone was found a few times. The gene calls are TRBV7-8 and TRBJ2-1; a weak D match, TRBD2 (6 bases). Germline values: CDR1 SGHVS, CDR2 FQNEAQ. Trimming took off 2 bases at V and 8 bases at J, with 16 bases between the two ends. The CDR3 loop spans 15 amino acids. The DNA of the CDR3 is TGTGCCAGCAGCTTAAAAGGTCGGGGGATTGATGAGCAGTTCTTC. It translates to CASSLKGRGIDEQFF.

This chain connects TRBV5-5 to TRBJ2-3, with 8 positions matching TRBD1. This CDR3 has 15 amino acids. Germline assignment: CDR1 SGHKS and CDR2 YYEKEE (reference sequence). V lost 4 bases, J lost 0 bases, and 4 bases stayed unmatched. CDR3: CASSLRGPSTDTQYF. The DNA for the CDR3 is TGTGCCAGCAGCCTCAGGGGGCCGAGCACAGATACGCAGTATTTT.

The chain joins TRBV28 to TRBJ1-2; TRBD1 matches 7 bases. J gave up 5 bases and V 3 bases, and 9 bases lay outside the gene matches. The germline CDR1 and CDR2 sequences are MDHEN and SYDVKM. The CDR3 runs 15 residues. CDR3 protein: CASSLEGARGYGYTF. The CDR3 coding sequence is TGTGCCAGCAGTTTGGAGGGGGCGCGCGGGTATGGCTACACCTTC.

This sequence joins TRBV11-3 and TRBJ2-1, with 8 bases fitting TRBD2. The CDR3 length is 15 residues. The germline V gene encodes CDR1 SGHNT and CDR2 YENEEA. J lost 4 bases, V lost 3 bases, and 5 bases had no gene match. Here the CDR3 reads CASSLAGGRYNEQFF. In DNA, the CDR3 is TGTGCCAGCAGCTTGGCGGGGGGCCGGTACAATGAGCAGTTCTTC. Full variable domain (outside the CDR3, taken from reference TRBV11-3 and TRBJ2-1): EAGVVQSPRYKIIEKKQPVAFWCNPISGHNTLYWYLQNLGQGPELLIRYENEEAVDDSQLPKDRFSAERLKGVDSTLKIQPAELGDSAVYLCASSLAGGRYNEQFFGPGTRLTVL.

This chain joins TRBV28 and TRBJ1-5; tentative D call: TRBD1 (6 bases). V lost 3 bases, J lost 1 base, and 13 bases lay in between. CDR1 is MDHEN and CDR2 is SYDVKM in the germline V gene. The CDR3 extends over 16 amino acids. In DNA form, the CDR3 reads TGTGCCAGCAGTTTGGAAGAGGGGGTAAGCAATCAGCCCCAGCATTTT. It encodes CASSLEEGVSNQPQHF.

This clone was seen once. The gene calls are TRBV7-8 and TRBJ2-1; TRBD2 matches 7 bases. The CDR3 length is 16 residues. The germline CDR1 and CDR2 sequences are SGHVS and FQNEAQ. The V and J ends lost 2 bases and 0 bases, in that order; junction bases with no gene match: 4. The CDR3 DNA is TGTGCCAGCAGCTTAAGGGGAGGGAGCTCCTACAATGAGCAGTTCTTC. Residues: CASSLRGGSSYNEQFF.

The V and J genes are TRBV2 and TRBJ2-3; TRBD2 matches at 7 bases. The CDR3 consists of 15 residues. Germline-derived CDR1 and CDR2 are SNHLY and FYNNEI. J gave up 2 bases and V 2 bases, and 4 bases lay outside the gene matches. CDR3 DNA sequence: TGTGCCAGCAGTGAAAGACGGGGGGTCACAGATACGCAGTATTTT. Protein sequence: CASSERRGVTDTQYF.

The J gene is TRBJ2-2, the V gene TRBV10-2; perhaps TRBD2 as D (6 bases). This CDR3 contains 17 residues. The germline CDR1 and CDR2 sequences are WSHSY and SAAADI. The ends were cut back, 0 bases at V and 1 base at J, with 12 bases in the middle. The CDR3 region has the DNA TGCGCCAGCAGTGAGTCTATAATAGCGGAGAACACCGGGGAGCTGTTTTTT. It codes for CASSESIIAENTGELFF.

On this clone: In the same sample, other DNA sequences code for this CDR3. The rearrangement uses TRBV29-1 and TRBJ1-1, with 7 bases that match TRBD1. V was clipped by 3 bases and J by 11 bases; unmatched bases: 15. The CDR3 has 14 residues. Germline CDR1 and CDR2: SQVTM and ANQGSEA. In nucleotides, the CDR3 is TGCAGCGTTGAGGGTCCGGGACAGATAAAAGGGGCTTTCTTT. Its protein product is CSVEGPGQIKGAFF. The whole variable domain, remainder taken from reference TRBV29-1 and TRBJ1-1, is SAVISQKPSRDICQRGTSLTIQCQVDSQVTMMFWYRQQPGQSLTLIATANQGSEATYESGFVIDKFPISRPNLTFSTLTVSNMSPEDSSIYLCSVEGPGQIKGAFFGQGTRLTVV.

Here the CDR3 DNA reads TGTGCCAGCATGCGGGTGGGGGCCCAAGAGACCCAGTACTTC. It specifies CASMRVGAQETQYF. V usage is TRBV2 and J usage is TRBJ2-5, with a tentative D call TRBD1 (6 bases). V dropped 7 bases and J dropped 1 base, with 13 bases sitting between them. In germline, CDR1 is SNHLY, CDR2 FYNNEI. This CDR3 has 14 amino acids.

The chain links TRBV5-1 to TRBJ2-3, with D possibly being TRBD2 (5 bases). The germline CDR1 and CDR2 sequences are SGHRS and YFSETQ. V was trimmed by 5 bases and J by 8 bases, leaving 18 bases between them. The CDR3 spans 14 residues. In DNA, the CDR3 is TGCGCCAGCAGGGACGAGGGCAGTAGGCTTACGCAGTATTTT. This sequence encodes CASRDEGSRLTQYF.

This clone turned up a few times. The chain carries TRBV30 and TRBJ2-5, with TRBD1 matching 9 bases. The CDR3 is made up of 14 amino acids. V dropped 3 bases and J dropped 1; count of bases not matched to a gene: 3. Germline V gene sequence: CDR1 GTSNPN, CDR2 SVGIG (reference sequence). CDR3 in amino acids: CAWSPGQGQETQYF. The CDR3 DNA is TGTGCCTGGAGCCCGGGACAGGGCCAAGAGACCCAGTACTTC. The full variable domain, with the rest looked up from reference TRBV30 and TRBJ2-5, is SQTIHQWPATLVQPVGSPLSLECTVEGTSNPNLYWYRQAAGRGLQLLFYSVGIGQISSEVPQNLSASRPQDRQFILSSKKLLLSDSGFYLCAWSPGQGQETQYFGPGTRLLVL.

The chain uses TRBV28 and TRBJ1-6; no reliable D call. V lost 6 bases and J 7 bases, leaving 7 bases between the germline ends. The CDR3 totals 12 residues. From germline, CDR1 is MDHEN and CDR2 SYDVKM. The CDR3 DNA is TGTGCCAGCAGCTCGGTGAATTCACCCCTCCACTTT. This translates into CASSSVNSPLHF.

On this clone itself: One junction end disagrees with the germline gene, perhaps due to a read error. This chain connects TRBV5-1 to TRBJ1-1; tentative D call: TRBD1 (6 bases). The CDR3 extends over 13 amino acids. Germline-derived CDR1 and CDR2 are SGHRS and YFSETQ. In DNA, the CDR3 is TGCGCCAGCAGGTTGGGGGCTGACACTGAAGCTTTCTTT. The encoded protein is CASRLGADTEAFF.

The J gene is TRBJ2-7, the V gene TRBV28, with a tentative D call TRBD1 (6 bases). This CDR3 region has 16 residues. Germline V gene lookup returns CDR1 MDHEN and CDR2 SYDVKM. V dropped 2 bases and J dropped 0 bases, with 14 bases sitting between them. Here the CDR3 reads CASSLLGQLNSYEQYF. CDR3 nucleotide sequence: TGTGCCAGCAGTTTACTAGGACAGCTTAACTCCTACGAGCAGTACTTC.

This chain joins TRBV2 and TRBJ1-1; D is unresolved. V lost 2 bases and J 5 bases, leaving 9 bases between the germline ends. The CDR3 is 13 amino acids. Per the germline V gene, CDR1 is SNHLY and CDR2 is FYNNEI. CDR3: CASSERESTEAFF. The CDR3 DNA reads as TGTGCCAGCAGTGAAAGGGAGTCGACTGAAGCTTTCTTT.